These 18 T cell receptor beta chains share one sample of origin, sequenced in a study of metastatic and nonmetastatic thyroid tumors. None of the patients had undergone any treatment ahead of thyroid surgery. With MiXCR, TCRdb reprocessed the PCR reads. The data show around 64,000 clones, with 4% to 5% seen just once and about a fifth held by the top ten. The sample was blood. The receptors here all came from a female donor with papillary thyroid cancer or a benign thyroid nodule (not recorded which). Some clones in this sample may be carry-over from other donors' samples.

This clone was detected many times. The rearrangement joins TRBV30 to TRBJ1-1; unclear D gene. Germline V lookup: CDR1 GTSNPN, CDR2 SVGIG (reference sequence). The CDR3 length is 13 residues. V was pared by 4 bases and J by 1 base, with 10 bases between. CDR3 nucleotides: TGTGCCTGGACGCCCCAGCCGAACACTGAAGCTTTCTTT. Its translation: CAWTPQPNTEAFF.

This clone was observed at least ten times. The gene calls are TRBV11-2 and TRBJ2-1, with D perhaps TRBD1 or TRBD2 (5 bases each). The germline gives CDR1 SGHAT, CDR2 FQNNGV. The CDR3 runs 16 residues. Trimming took off 1 base at V and 9 bases at J, with 19 bases between the two ends. In nucleotides, the CDR3 is TGTGCCAGCAGCTTAGTTAGTTATCCCCGGGGCCGTGAGCAGTTCTTC. Translated, it gives CASSLVSYPRGREQFF.

Concerning this clone itself: This may be a read error, as it is one base from a much larger clone. This same CDR3 is encoded by further DNA sequences in the sample. The V and J genes are TRBV28 and TRBJ2-5; D is unresolved. Trimming took off 5 bases at V and 5 bases at J, with 18 bases between the two ends. This CDR3 region has 15 residues. From germline, CDR1 is MDHEN and CDR2 SYDVKM. The CDR3, as DNA: TGTGCCAGCAGTACCTGGACGGAACCCAAGGAGACCCAGTACTTC. Translation gives CASSTWTEPKETQYF.

This clone was seen ten or more times. The chain couples TRBV4-1 to TRBJ1-5, with D tentatively TRBD1 (6 bases). Trimming took off 4 bases at V and 3 bases at J, with 13 bases between the two ends. Looked up from germline, CDR1 is MGHRA and CDR2 is YSYEKL. The CDR3 length is 15 residues. CDR3 protein: CASSRDTIPNQPQHF. CDR3 bases: TGCGCCAGCAGCCGGGACACTATCCCCAATCAGCCCCAGCATTTT.

Many counts were recorded for this clone. This rearrangement joins TRBV2 to TRBJ1-5, with D possibly TRBD1 on 5 matching bases. Germline assignment: CDR1 SNHLY and CDR2 FYNNEI. V lost 3 bases to trimming and J lost 5 bases, with 11 bases between them. CDR3 length: 14 residues. DNA of the CDR3: TGTGCCAGCAGTGACGACAGCTCCGATCAGCCCCAGCATTTT. It codes for CASSDDSSDQPQHF.

This clone was picked up a small number of times. The junction does not match germline at one end; this may be a read error. The V call is TRBV27, the J call TRBJ2-5; weak D call: TRBD2 (6 bases). The germline V gene has CDR1 MNHEY and CDR2 SMNVEV (reference sequence). The CDR3 loop spans 14 amino acids. The CDR3 region has the DNA TGTGCCAGCAGTTTAGTCCAGGACCGGGGGACCGAGTACTTC. Amino acids: CASSLVQDRGTEYF.

This clone was observed a few times. The V call is TRBV15, the J call TRBJ2-1; D is possibly TRBD1 (6 bases). V was clipped by 0 bases and J by 4 bases, with 7 bases between them. The CDR3 consists of 14 residues. Germline V gene lookup returns CDR1 LNHNV and CDR2 YYDKDF (reference sequence). The CDR3 nucleotides are TGTGCCACCAGCAGAGATCAGGGGTACAATGAGCAGTTCTTC. As protein: CATSRDQGYNEQFF.

The J gene is TRBJ2-3, the V gene TRBV20-1; D possibly corresponds to TRBD2 (6 bases). The CDR3 runs 13 residues. With 1 base removed from V and 4 bases from J, the gap between germline ends came to 9 bases. Per germline, CDR1 DFQATT and CDR2 SNEGSKA (reference sequence). The CDR3: CSARAGASDTQYF. The CDR3 bases are TGCAGTGCTAGAGCGGGAGCGTCAGATACGCAGTATTTT.

V usage is TRBV6-1 and J usage is TRBJ2-1; D could derive from TRBD1 or TRBD2 (5 bases each). The germline gives CDR1 MNHNS, CDR2 SASEGT. The CDR3 has 14 amino acids. Deletions cut 7 bases from V and 3 bases from J, with 13 bases between. The CDR3 DNA reads TGTGCCAGCATACGGGACCCGAGCTACAATGAGCAGTTCTTC. Amino acids: CASIRDPSYNEQFF.

By sample fraction, this clone is medium-sized. The gene calls are TRBV20-1 and TRBJ2-7; D is undetermined. The CDR3 contains 10 residues. V was trimmed by 6 bases and J by 4 bases, leaving 7 bases between them. Germline V gene data show CDR1 as DFQATT and CDR2 as SNEGSKA (reference sequence). The CDR3 loop is CSADRYEQYF. CDR3 nucleotides: TGCAGTGCCGATCGATACGAGCAGTACTTC.

This clone was counted many times. The genes are TRBV20-1 and TRBJ1-5, with 7 bases lining up with TRBD1. The germline V gene has CDR1 DFQATT and CDR2 SNEGSKA (reference sequence). V trimming: 3 bases; J trimming: 0 bases; junction bases outside the gene matches: 8. CDR3 length: 16 amino acids. DNA for the CDR3: TGCAGTGCTAGTAGTTGGGGACAGAATAGCAATCAGCCCCAGCATTTT. Protein product: CSASSWGQNSNQPQHF.

At least ten counts were recorded for this clone. V usage is TRBV24-1 and J usage is TRBJ2-1, with 11 nucleotides matching TRBD2. Germline loops: CDR1 KGHDR, CDR2 SFDVKD. The CDR3 spans 15 residues. The trim removed 2 bases at V and 12 bases at J, leaving 8 bases unmatched. Here the CDR3 reads CATSDSNSGRARQFF. Here the CDR3 DNA reads TGTGCCACCAGTGATTCCAATAGCGGGAGGGCCAGGCAGTTCTTC.

This clone showed up just a few times. The V call is TRBV27, the J call TRBJ2-3; the D gene is possibly TRBD2 (5 bases). The CDR3 length is 15 residues. Germline CDR1 is MNHEY and CDR2 is SMNVEV (reference sequence). V lost 6 bases and J 0 bases, leaving 13 bases between the germline ends. The CDR3 DNA sequence: TGTGCCAGCAGGCGAGATAGCGACAGCACAGATACGCAGTATTTT. It is translated as CASRRDSDSTDTQYF.

Only a few counts were recorded for this clone. A much larger clone lies one base from this, so it may be a read error. V usage is TRBV14 and J usage is TRBJ1-5, with D perhaps TRBD1 (5 bases). Germline CDR1 and CDR2: SGHDN and FVKESK. The length of the CDR3 is 13 residues. The CDR3 loop is CASIQQEGQPQHF. The CDR3 region has the DNA TGTGCCAGCATCCAACAGGAGGGTCAGCCCCAGCATTTT.

There are many counts of this clone. V gene TRBV24-1 combines with J gene TRBJ2-1, with D perhaps TRBD2 (5 bases). Germline lookup yields CDR1 KGHDR and CDR2 SFDVKD. The ends were cut back, 6 bases at V and 5 bases at J, with 7 bases in the middle. This CDR3 region has 12 residues. CDR3 DNA sequence: TGTGCCACCAGTTACGGGGACAATGAGCAGTTCTTC. Protein: CATSYGDNEQFF.

Turning to this clone: This may be a read error: a much more frequent sequence differs by one nucleotide. For the CDR3, the DNA is TGCAGTGCTATTCCGGTGACAGATACGCAGTATTTT. The encoded protein is CSAIPVTDTQYF. This chain connects TRBV20-1 to TRBJ2-3, with no clear D. The V end was cut by 4 bases, the J end by 3 bases, with 8 bases between. The germline V gene encodes CDR1 DFQATT and CDR2 SNEGSKA (reference sequence). The CDR3 totals 12 residues.

Many counts were recorded for this clone. The chain employs TRBV6-2 or TRBV6-3 and TRBJ2-7; D is possibly TRBD1 or TRBD2 (5 bases each). The CDR3 consists of 14 residues. Germline lookup yields CDR1 MNHEY and CDR2 SVGEGT. With 2 bases removed from V and 2 bases from J, the gap between germline ends came to 10 bases. The CDR3 is CASSYRDGPYEQYF. CDR3 DNA sequence: TGTGCCAGCAGTTACCGGGACGGACCCTACGAGCAGTACTTC.

For the CDR3, the DNA is TGTGCCAGCAATCGTATTGCGGGAGACCAAGAGACCCAGTACTTC. It is translated as CASNRIAGDQETQYF. The rearrangement links TRBV6-2 or TRBV6-3 to TRBJ2-5, with 7 bases matching TRBD2. V dropped 7 bases and J dropped 0; count of bases not matched to a gene: 8. The germline V gene encodes CDR1 MNHEY and CDR2 SVGEGT. This CDR3 contains 15 residues.